The next 28 T cell receptor beta chains were all read from a single sample in a study of persistence of HIV-infected CD4 T cells. The immunoSEQ assay was version 4, run in survey mode. Produced via immunoSEQ multiplex PCR; TCRdb's table is partial and in-frame only. The sample lists 35,000 to 45,000 clones; approximately 90% were seen once. Their antigens are not known. This nonspecific control used anti-CD3/anti-CD28 bead stimulation of CD4+ T cells. Responding CD4+ T cells were sorted by upregulation of both CD40 ligand and CD69. Sequenced material: CD4+ T cells sorted from PBMCs after approximately 19-hour stimulation, taken from a patient who received antiretroviral therapy. The receptors stem from an adult woman with HIV who was CMV-seropositive.

The CDR3 DNA follows: TGTGCCAGCAGTGAAATGGGTCAGCCCCAGCATTTT. Translated: CASSEMGQPQHF. This chain connects TRBV6-1 to TRBJ1-5; unclear D gene. Germline CDR1 MNHNS, CDR2 SASEGT. The CDR3 extends over 12 amino acids. V was trimmed by 2 bases and J by 6 bases, leaving 5 bases between them.

This clone was counted once. V usage is TRBV14 and J usage is TRBJ1-1; D might be TRBD1 (6 bases). V gave up 1 base and J gave up 9 bases, with 15 bases separating them. The germline V gene encodes CDR1 SGHDN and CDR2 FVKESK. The CDR3 is 14 residues long. The CDR3 DNA sequence: TGTGCCAGCAGCCAAGTAGGTCCAGGGGAAAAAGCTTTCTTT. Its protein product is CASSQVGPGEKAFF. The full variable domain, its missing parts supplied by reference TRBV14 and TRBJ1-1, is EAGVTQFPSHSVIEKGQTVTLRCDPISGHDNLYWYRRVMGKEIKFLLHFVKESKQDESGMPNNRFLAERTGGTYSTLKVQPAELEDSGVYFCASSQVGPGEKAFFGQGTRLTVV.

This chain connects TRBV30 to TRBJ1-1, with D possibly matching TRBD1 (5 bases). CDR3 size: 11 residues. CDR1 is GTSNPN, CDR2 SVGIG, per germline (reference sequence). V shed 2 bases and J shed 9 bases, with 10 bases lying between them. The CDR3 nucleotides are TGTGCCTGGAGTTTGGGACCCAAAGCTTTCTTT. Translated: CAWSLGPKAFF. Filled out from reference TRBV30 and TRBJ1-1, the complete variable domain reads SQTIHQWPATLVQPVGSPLSLECTVEGTSNPNLYWYRQAAGRGLQLLFYSVGIGQISSEVPQNLSASRPQDRQFILSSKKLLLSDSGFYLCAWSLGPKAFFGQGTRLTVV.

The genes are TRBV27 and TRBJ1-1; 10 bases line up with TRBD1. The CDR3 consists of 13 residues. Per the germline V gene, CDR1 is MNHEY and CDR2 is SMNVEV (reference sequence). The ends lost 4 bases at V and 4 bases at J; junction bases unmatched: 0. CDR3 sequence (DNA): TGTGCCAGCAGTTGGGACAGGGGCACTGAAGCTTTCTTT. It specifies CASSWDRGTEAFF.

This sequence joins TRBV6-5 and TRBJ1-1; 7 nucleotides align to TRBD1. The CDR3 is 12 amino acids. Germline CDR1 is MNHEY and CDR2 is SVGAGI. V lost 8 bases, J lost 3 bases, and 3 bases stayed unmatched. CDR3 loop: CASGDSHTEAFF. CDR3 in DNA: TGTGCCAGCGGGGACAGCCACACTGAAGCTTTCTTT.

The chain is built from TRBV7-8 and TRBJ1-2; no reliable D call. Germline CDR1 and CDR2: SGHVS and FQNEAQ. Trimming took 1 base from V and 6 from J, leaving 12 bases between them. The CDR3 extends over 14 amino acids. CDR3 nucleotides: TGTGCCAGCAGCTTAGGAGTTGCAGATCATGGCTACACCTTC. This codes for CASSLGVADHGYTF.

The V and J genes are TRBV6-5 and TRBJ1-1, with 8 bases fitting TRBD1. The CDR3 totals 15 residues. J was trimmed by 1 base and V by 9 bases; bases with no gene match: 10. The V gene's germline CDR1 is MNHEY and CDR2 SVGAGI. This CDR3 reads CASTQTGTGNTEAFF. The CDR3 nucleotides are TGTGCCAGTACTCAGACCGGGACAGGGAACACTGAAGCTTTCTTT.

The V gene is TRBV3-1 (or the pseudogene TRBV3-2), the J gene TRBJ1-2; TRBD1 is a possible D gene (5 bases). The V and J ends lost 4 bases and 10 bases respectively, with 13 bases between them. Germline V CDR1 and CDR2: LGHDT, YNNKEL (reference sequence). The CDR3 covers 12 residues. The chain's CDR3 is CASSPGRRYYTF. In DNA, the CDR3 is TGTGCCAGCAGCCCGGGACGTCGTTACTACACCTTC.

The rearrangement joins TRBV27 to TRBJ1-1; 8 positions match TRBD1. With 7 bases clipped from V and 9 bases from J, the junction kept 7 bases outside the gene matches. Germline loops: CDR1 MNHEY, CDR2 SMNVEV (reference sequence). CDR3 length: 12 residues. Here the CDR3 DNA reads TGTGCCAGCAAGACAGGGGTTTTGAAAGCTTTCTTT. This gives the protein CASKTGVLKAFF.

This chain links TRBV19 with TRBJ1-2; TRBD1 aligns across 9 bases. The CDR3 spans 12 residues. Unmatched junction bases numbered 3, after V lost 7 bases and J lost 6 bases. Per the germline V gene, CDR1 is LNHDA and CDR2 is SQIVND (reference sequence). The CDR3 DNA sequence: TGTGCCAGTAATCGGGACAGGGATGGCTACACCTTC. Translated: CASNRDRDGYTF.

V is TRBV5-5 and J is TRBJ2-7; no reliable D call. Trimming pared 1 base from V and 3 bases from J, leaving 11 bases between. CDR3 length equals 14 residues. From germline, CDR1 is SGHKS and CDR2 YYEKEE (reference sequence). CDR3 amino acids: CASSLLAASYEQYF. CDR3 in DNA: TGTGCCAGCAGCTTGTTGGCTGCCAGCTACGAGCAGTACTTC.

The rearrangement uses TRBV14 and TRBJ1-1; D call uncertain. Germline CDR1 is SGHDN and CDR2 is FVKESK. The ends were cut back, 1 base at V and 4 bases at J, with 10 bases in the middle. CDR3 length equals 14 residues. Here the CDR3 reads CASSQGNWATEAFF. CDR3 nucleotide sequence: TGTGCCAGCAGCCAAGGTAACTGGGCCACTGAAGCTTTCTTT. Based on the CDR3 plus reference TRBV14 and TRBJ1-1, the full variable domain is EAGVTQFPSHSVIEKGQTVTLRCDPISGHDNLYWYRRVMGKEIKFLLHFVKESKQDESGMPNNRFLAERTGGTYSTLKVQPAELEDSGVYFCASSQGNWATEAFFGQGTRLTVV.

This clone was counted once. The chain uses TRBV10-2 and TRBJ1-1, with D maybe TRBD1 (6 bases). This CDR3 contains 15 residues. From germline, CDR1 is WSHSY and CDR2 SAAADI. Trimming cost V 7 bases and J 3 bases, with 18 bases left between them. The CDR3 loop reads CASTQRGGQDTEAFF. The CDR3 DNA reads TGCGCCAGCACCCAGAGGGGGGGCCAGGACACTGAAGCTTTCTTT.

The chain joins TRBV6-6 to TRBJ2-7, with a possible D match to TRBD1 (6 bases). Germline V gene sequence: CDR1 MNHNY, CDR2 SVGAGI (reference sequence). This CDR3 contains 14 residues. The V end was cut by 8 bases, the J end by 4 bases, with 18 bases between. CDR3 amino acids: CASRGDRPRYEQYV. The CDR3 DNA reads TGTGCCAGCCGGGGTGACAGGCCAAGATACGAGCAGTACGTC.

This clone was recorded only once. The chain links TRBV19 to TRBJ1-1; perhaps TRBD1 as D (6 bases). Germline V gene lookup returns CDR1 LNHDA and CDR2 SQIVND (reference sequence). CDR3 length: 17 residues. Between the trimmed V and J ends, which lost 7 bases and 0 bases, there was a span of 21 bases. CDR3 sequence: CASTLYGTGPMNTEAFF. Here the CDR3 DNA reads TGTGCCAGTACCTTATACGGCACAGGGCCTATGAACACTGAAGCTTTCTTT.

This clone was detected once. V usage is TRBV4-1 and J usage is TRBJ1-1; D is ambiguous. Germline V gene sequence: CDR1 MGHRA, CDR2 YSYEKL. V lost 0 bases, J lost 8 bases, and 13 bases lay in between. CDR3 size: 14 residues. CDR3 in amino acids: CASSQDGVTREAFF. CDR3 nucleotides: TGCGCCAGCAGCCAAGACGGGGTTACCCGCGAAGCTTTCTTT.

The chain has TRBV2 and TRBJ1-2, with TRBD1 identical over 11 bases. The germline gives CDR1 SNHLY, CDR2 FYNNEI. V lost 6 bases and J lost 2; bases outside the gene matches: 8. The CDR3 spans 16 residues. The CDR3 loop reads CASRPGGTGGNYGYTF. CDR3 coding DNA: TGTGCCAGCAGGCCGGGAGGGACAGGGGGAAACTATGGCTACACCTTC.

The J gene is TRBJ1-5, the V gene TRBV24-1, with a tentative D call TRBD1 (6 bases). Germline CDR1 is KGHDR and CDR2 is SFDVKD. V lost 8 bases and J 6 bases, leaving 13 bases between the germline ends. The CDR3 loop spans 13 amino acids. The CDR3 sequence is CATTQGLGQPQHF. The CDR3 bases are TGTGCCACCACACAGGGACTCGGTCAGCCCCAGCATTTT.

The V call is TRBV19, the J call TRBJ1-5; 11 bases match TRBD1. Germline V gene data show CDR1 as LNHDA and CDR2 as SQIVND (reference sequence). The CDR3 sequence is 16 residues long. Unmatched junction bases numbered 5, after V lost 2 bases and J lost 5 bases. CDR3 bases: TGTGCCAGTAGTATATTGGGGACAGGGGGGGATCAGCCCCAGCATTTT. Its translation is CASSILGTGGDQPQHF.

The CDR3 nucleotides read TGTGCCAGCAGCTTGGCCGGGATTGAGCAGTACTTC. As protein: CASSLAGIEQYF. The chain has TRBV5-4 and TRBJ2-7; D perhaps matches TRBD2 (5 bases). The germline V and J ends were trimmed by 0 bases and 7 bases, with 8 bases remaining between them. The CDR3 length is 12 residues. CDR1 SGHNT and CDR2 YYREEE come from the germline V gene (reference sequence).

The rearrangement joins TRBV29-1 to TRBJ1-2; 8 nucleotides agree with TRBD1. Losses at the gene ends were 3 bases for V and 6 bases for J; bases not matched to a gene: 6. Germline V gives CDR1 SQVTM, CDR2 ANQGSEA. The CDR3 extends over 13 amino acids. The CDR3 loop is CSVELDREDGYTF. The CDR3 DNA follows: TGCAGCGTTGAGTTGGACAGGGAGGATGGCTACACCTTC.

The J gene is TRBJ1-2, the V gene TRBV18, with 8 bases matching TRBD1. Germline CDR1 is KGHSH and CDR2 is LQKENI. CDR3 length: 14 amino acids. The ends lost 3 bases at V and 6 bases at J; junction bases unmatched: 6. The CDR3 DNA is TGTGCCAGCTCACCCGGGACAGGCACTAATGGCTACACCTTC. Translation: CASSPGTGTNGYTF.

This clone turned up a few times. The CDR3 reads CASSSREDTQYF. DNA of the CDR3: TGCGCCAGCAGCTCCCGGGAAGATACGCAGTATTTT. This chain uses TRBV5-1 with TRBJ2-3, with D possibly matching TRBD2 (5 bases). The germline CDR1 and CDR2 sequences are SGHRS and YFSETQ. V gave up 3 bases and J gave up 5 bases, with 7 bases separating them. The CDR3 is made up of 12 amino acids.

The chain links TRBV19 to TRBJ1-1; the D gene is possibly TRBD1 (5 bases). Germline CDR1 and CDR2: LNHDA and SQIVND (reference sequence). CDR3 length: 15 amino acids. Trimming removed 4 bases at V and 2 bases at J, with 14 bases between. CDR3 in amino acids: CASSRASGDNTEAFF. CDR3 DNA: TGTGCCAGTAGTAGAGCCTCGGGGGATAACACTGAAGCTTTCTTT.

The chain recombines TRBV7-8 with TRBJ1-1; possible D gene TRBD1, 6 bases. CDR3 size: 13 residues. CDR1 is SGHVS and CDR2 is FQNEAQ in the germline V gene. V was shortened by 5 bases and J by 5 bases, with 12 bases between the two germline ends. The CDR3 loop reads CASSEDRETEAFF. CDR3 bases: TGTGCCAGCAGCGAGGACAGAGAGACTGAAGCTTTCTTT.

The chain carries TRBV7-8 and TRBJ1-1; D uncertain. The V end was cut by 2 bases, the J end by 1 base, with 11 bases between. Germline CDR1 SGHVS, CDR2 FQNEAQ. The CDR3 totals 15 residues. CDR3 nucleotides: TGTGCCAGCAGCTTAAAGGGAAGAAGGAACACTGAAGCTTTCTTT. Amino acids: CASSLKGRRNTEAFF.

This clone was counted only a few times. The chain carries TRBV15 and TRBJ1-1, with TRBD1 as a possible D gene (6 bases). This CDR3 spans 15 amino acids. V gave up 3 bases and J gave up 2 bases, with 13 bases separating them. Germline CDR1 reads LNHNV; CDR2 reads YYDKDF (reference sequence). The CDR3 reads CATSSEGTYNTEAFF. CDR3 bases: TGTGCCACCAGCAGTGAAGGGACATATAACACTGAAGCTTTCTTT.

This chain links TRBV30 with TRBJ1-5; tentatively, D is TRBD1 (5 bases). Germline CDR1 GTSNPN, CDR2 SVGIG (reference sequence). Trimming took 3 bases from V and 5 from J, leaving 11 bases between them. This CDR3 is built from 13 residues. This chain's CDR3 is CAWSWGGDQPQHF. As DNA, the CDR3 is TGTGCCTGGAGCTGGGGAGGGGATCAGCCCCAGCATTTT.